This TCR beta chain was captured in a study of cytomegalovirus exposure and HLA in healthy donors (dated 2017 in TCRdb). Regarding the research as a whole: The 666 repertoires of the first cohort and the roughly 120 validation repertoires were produced on the same platform, according to a later analysis. Besides the first cohort of 666 subjects, a separate validation cohort made up of about 120 different subjects was used. The study aimed to test whether cataloging public T cell receptors could reveal signatures of past pathogen exposure. To predict cytomegalovirus infection status, the study combined high-throughput TCR immunosequencing, statistical association of individual TCRs with disease status, and machine learning.

This clone was counted a single time. This receptor's antigen is unknown. No much larger clonotype is one base removed from it; base qualities were not supplied. What the authors observed across the whole study: In the study, approximately 150 TCR beta chains were listed as associated with cytomegalovirus. A later analysis found that TCRs clustered in the first cohort also tended to co-occur in the 120 validation repertoires, with about 94% of cluster scores above 0. A later analysis had no HLA typing for the validation cohort, so co-occurrence there was scored across all 120 repertoires. While some public TCRs were present in many individuals, most TCR sequences turned up only very rarely across donors. In both the original and validation cohorts, the classifier was reported to diagnose cytomegalovirus status with high specificity and sensitivity. A few of the identified cytomegalovirus-associated TCR beta chains were confirmed in vitro to be specific for cytomegalovirus antigens. The authors suggested that the approach could potentially be extended to other disease states and immunological phenotypes.

Library construction relied on the immunoSEQ multiplex PCR assay. The authors' analysis ran thus. A statistical classification framework was developed to diagnose cytomegalovirus status using the catalog of TCR beta chain sequences. Here the immuneACCESS table is served through TCRdb, limited to in-frame sequences with V and J called. Missing clones are a known gap in these copies; in checked studies unresolved V genes cover under half, and the rest lacks a known reason. V and J calls and clone size are copied from that table; D and trimming were computed from the DNA. In this sample the table shows under 95,000 clones, approximately 91% of which occur a single time. The ten top clones hold approximately 2.2% of the sample. The donors belonged to the validation cohort of over a hundred subjects, which was separate from the approximately 700-subject first cohort. Sequenced material: PBMCs. The TCR comes from a man younger than 45 in good health and CMV-seronegative.

In nucleotides, the sequence is TGTGCCAGCAGTTTCCTCAGGGGGACAGGGGGCCGAGGCAATCAGCCCCAGCATTTT. The encoded protein is CASSFLRGTGGRGNQPQHF. The sequence links TRBV28 to TRBJ1-5; a stretch of 12 junction bases matches TRBD1. The germline V gene encodes CDR1 MDHEN and CDR2 SYDVKM. Counted from cysteine to phenylalanine, this CDR3 has 19 amino acids. Solely the CDR3 DNA is kept, with 57 bases framed from the first base. V is cut back by 3 bases and J by 2 bases, with 11 bases in the junction unmatched.